This TCR beta chain derives from a study of HIV-infected children after antiretroviral therapy interruption. Study-wide context: Continuous-treatment children had median age 8 years, interruption approximately 9.7 years. Most children had recorded EBV and CMV exposure.

The CDR3 contains 15 residues. Trimming took off 1 base at V and 0 bases at J, with 7 bases between the two ends. Treatment defined: PENTA 11 planned treatment interruption arm or continuous ART arm. Unique molecular identifiers were included in an RNA-based 3' RACE TCR library. A single record per CDR3 protein comes from TCRdb applying MiXCR to the 3' RACE reads. The sample includes about 46,000 distinct CDR3 sequences, around 4.5% of them seen just once. This clonotype occurred many times. The sample was CD45RA+ CD4+ T cells from PBMCs, pooled from several time points, taken from a donor given antiretroviral therapy, either interrupted or continuous. Subset defined: naive CD4+ CD45RA+ CD45RO- T cells. V and J are TRBV12-3 or TRBV12-4 and TRBJ1-5, with D hard to call. The origin of this receptor is a pool of human donors with HIV. CDR3 sequence reads: CASSLEGGSNQPQHF. The CDR3, as DNA: TGTGCCAGCAGTTTAGAGGGAGGTAGCAATCAGCCCCAGCATTTT.